Listed below are T cell receptor beta chains from one sample, sequenced in a study of spatial heterogeneity in lung cancer. TCRdb reprocessed the 5' RACE reads with MiXCR, giving one entry per CDR3 protein. This sample carries approximately 93,000 distinct CDR3 sequences, roughly a fifth of them seen once, and the ten largest clones take around a fifth. Specimen: PBMCs, collected at follow-up. The receptors were gathered from a male donor with early-stage non-small cell lung cancer. The CDR3 runs from the conserved cysteine through the conserved F or W. Fields, in order: clone size, J gene, V gene, D gene, CDR3 DNA, CDR3 protein. A D gene is named only where the DNA matches it firmly. Not every row has a clone size; where given, it reads once, few, many or a size class.

clone size: few
J gene: TRBJ1-5
V gene: TRBV20-1
D gene: .
CDR3 DNA: TGCAGTGCCATACCAACAGGGTTCGGCAATCAGCCCCAGCATTTT
CDR3 protein: CSAIPTGFGNQPQHF

clone size: .
J gene: TRBJ1-5
V gene: TRBV6-5
D gene: .
CDR3 DNA: TGTGCCAGCAGCTTGACCCCAGGTAGCAATCAGCCCCAGCATTTT
CDR3 protein: CASSLTPGSNQPQHF

clone size: few
J gene: TRBJ2-1
V gene: TRBV7-3
D gene: TRBD2
CDR3 DNA: TGTGCCAGCAGCGTCGGGACTAGCGGCAATGAGCAGTTCTTC
CDR3 protein: CASSVGTSGNEQFF

clone size: .
J gene: TRBJ2-7
V gene: TRBV7-2
D gene: .
CDR3 DNA: TGTGCCAGCAGCTTAGCGGGACGCGAGCAGTACTTC
CDR3 protein: CASSLAGREQYF

clone size: many
J gene: TRBJ1-2
V gene: TRBV27
D gene: .
CDR3 DNA: TGTGCCTCTAAGGGTCCAGGGAGTGGAGGCTACACCTTC
CDR3 protein: CASKGPGSGGYTF

clone size: .
J gene: TRBJ2-3
V gene: TRBV7-2
D gene: .
CDR3 DNA: TGTGCCAGCAGCTTAGCCCCGGGGGCGCTGGGCACAGATACGCAGTATTTT
CDR3 protein: CASSLAPGALGTDTQYF

clone size: .
J gene: TRBJ1-2
V gene: TRBV6-5
D gene: TRBD1
CDR3 DNA: TGTGCCAGCAGTTACAGACAGGGGGAATCTGGCTACACCTTC
CDR3 protein: CASSYRQGESGYTF

clone size: few
J gene: TRBJ2-5
V gene: TRBV5-1
D gene: TRBD2
CDR3 DNA: TGCGCCAGCAGCTTTGGGACTAGCGGGTCAGAGACCCAGTACTTC
CDR3 protein: CASSFGTSGSETQYF

clone size: few
J gene: TRBJ1-5
V gene: TRBV20-1
D gene: .
CDR3 DNA: TGCAGTGCTAGGCTAGGCCGCAATCAGCCCCAGCATTTT
CDR3 protein: CSARLGRNQPQHF

clone size: .
J gene: TRBJ2-3
V gene: TRBV4-3
D gene: TRBD2
CDR3 DNA: TGCGCCAGCAGCCAAGGTGGGACTAGCGGGGGGGCGTTGGATACGCAGTATTTT
CDR3 protein: CASSQGGTSGGALDTQYF

clone size: many
J gene: TRBJ2-5
V gene: TRBV6-1
D gene: .
CDR3 DNA: TGTGCCAGCAGTTGGGTCGGATGGGAGACCCAGTACTTC
CDR3 protein: CASSWVGWETQYF

clone size: few
J gene: TRBJ1-1
V gene: TRBV6-4
D gene: TRBD1
CDR3 DNA: TGTGCCAACACGACAGGGTCAGGTGGAGCTTTCTTT
CDR3 protein: CANTTGSGGAFF

clone size: many
J gene: TRBJ1-2
V gene: TRBV7-2
D gene: .
CDR3 DNA: TGTGCCAGCAGTCAAATCGGGTATGGCTACACCTTC
CDR3 protein: CASSQIGYGYTF

clone size: few
J gene: TRBJ2-7
V gene: TRBV20-1
D gene: .
CDR3 DNA: TGCAGTGCTCAAACAGGGGGCCTAGCGGGAGTTGGCGAGCAGTACTTC
CDR3 protein: CSAQTGGLAGVGEQYF

clone size: many
J gene: TRBJ2-7
V gene: TRBV2
D gene: .
CDR3 DNA: TGTGCCAGCGTCCAGGCTGCCTACGAGCAGTACTTC
CDR3 protein: CASVQAAYEQYF

clone size: many
J gene: TRBJ1-5
V gene: TRBV20-1
D gene: .
CDR3 DNA: TGCAGTGCTTCTGACAACAATCAGCCCCAGCATTTT
CDR3 protein: CSASDNNQPQHF

clone size: .
J gene: TRBJ1-6
V gene: TRBV4-2
D gene: TRBD1
CDR3 DNA: TGTGCCAGCAGCCAAGACCCCAGGGGGTTTAATTCACCCCTCCACTTT
CDR3 protein: CASSQDPRGFNSPLHF

clone size: .
J gene: TRBJ2-2
V gene: TRBV2
D gene: .
CDR3 DNA: TGTGCCAGCACCTACAGTCCAGGGGCGGGCGGGGAGCTGTTTTTT
CDR3 protein: CASTYSPGAGGELFF

clone size: .
J gene: TRBJ2-3
V gene: TRBV4-3
D gene: .
CDR3 DNA: TGCGCCAGCAGCGAACAGGGGCCCGGGGGAGATACGCAGTATTTT
CDR3 protein: CASSEQGPGGDTQYF

clone size: .
J gene: TRBJ1-1
V gene: TRBV29-1
D gene: .
CDR3 DNA: TGCAGCGCTAGGGACATACGGGGAACTGAAGCTTTCTTT
CDR3 protein: CSARDIRGTEAFF

clone size: few
J gene: TRBJ1-5
V gene: TRBV6-1
D gene: TRBD1
CDR3 DNA: TGTGCCAGCAGTGAGACAGGGAATCAGCCCCAGCATTTT
CDR3 protein: CASSETGNQPQHF

clone size: few
J gene: TRBJ2-7
V gene: TRBV7-2
D gene: TRBD2
CDR3 DNA: TGTGCCAGCAGCCAAGGGATGACTAGCGGGAGCGACGAGCAGTACTTC
CDR3 protein: CASSQGMTSGSDEQYF

clone size: .
J gene: TRBJ1-2
V gene: TRBV14
D gene: .
CDR3 DNA: TGTGCCAGCAGCCAAGGAAGTAGGACGAACTATGGCTACACCTTC
CDR3 protein: CASSQGSRTNYGYTF

clone size: few
J gene: TRBJ2-3
V gene: TRBV4-3
D gene: .
CDR3 DNA: TGCGCCAGCAGTCCAACGGGAGTGACGCAGTATTTT
CDR3 protein: CASSPTGVTQYF

clone size: .
J gene: TRBJ2-5
V gene: TRBV29-1
D gene: TRBD1
CDR3 DNA: TGCAGCACGGGACAGGGCCAAGAGACCCAGTACTTC
CDR3 protein: CSTGQGQETQYF

clone size: few
J gene: TRBJ2-1
V gene: TRBV2
D gene: .
CDR3 DNA: TGTGCCAGTTTAGACAATGAGCAGTTCTTC
CDR3 protein: CASLDNEQFF

clone size: .
J gene: TRBJ2-7
V gene: TRBV20-1
D gene: .
CDR3 DNA: TGCAGTGCGGGGGACACCCGGCTTAATCGGCCCGAGCAGTACTTC
CDR3 protein: CSAGDTRLNRPEQYF

clone size: .
J gene: TRBJ2-5
V gene: TRBV7-2
D gene: .
CDR3 DNA: TGTGCCAGCAGCTTATCCCCAGCCCGGGAGACCCAGTACTTC
CDR3 protein: CASSLSPARETQYF

clone size: many
J gene: TRBJ1-5
V gene: TRBV20-1
D gene: .
CDR3 DNA: TGCAGTGCTAGTCAAGGCCTTTGGGGTCAGCCCCAGCATTTT
CDR3 protein: CSASQGLWGQPQHF